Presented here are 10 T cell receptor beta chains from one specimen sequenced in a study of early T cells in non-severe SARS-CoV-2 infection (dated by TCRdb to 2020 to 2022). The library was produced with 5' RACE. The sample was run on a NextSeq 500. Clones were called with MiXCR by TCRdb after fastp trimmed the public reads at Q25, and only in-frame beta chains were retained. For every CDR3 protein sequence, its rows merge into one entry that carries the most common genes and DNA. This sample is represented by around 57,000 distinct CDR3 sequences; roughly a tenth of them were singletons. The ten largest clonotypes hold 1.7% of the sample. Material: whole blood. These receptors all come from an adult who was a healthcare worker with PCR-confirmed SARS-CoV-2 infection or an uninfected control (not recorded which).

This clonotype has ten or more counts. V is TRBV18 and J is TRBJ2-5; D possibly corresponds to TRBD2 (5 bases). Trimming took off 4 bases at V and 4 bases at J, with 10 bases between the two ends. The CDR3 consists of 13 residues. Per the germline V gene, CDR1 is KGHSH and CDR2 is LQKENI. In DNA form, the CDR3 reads TGTGCCAGCTCACATTGGACTGGAGAGACCCAGTACTTC. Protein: CASSHWTGETQYF.

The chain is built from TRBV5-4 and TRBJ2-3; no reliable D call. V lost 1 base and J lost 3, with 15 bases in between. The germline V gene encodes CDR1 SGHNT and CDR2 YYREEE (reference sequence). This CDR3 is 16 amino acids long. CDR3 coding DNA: TGTGCCAGCAGCTTGTTCAGCCTGACACGGACAGATACGCAGTATTTT. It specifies CASSLFSLTRTDTQYF.

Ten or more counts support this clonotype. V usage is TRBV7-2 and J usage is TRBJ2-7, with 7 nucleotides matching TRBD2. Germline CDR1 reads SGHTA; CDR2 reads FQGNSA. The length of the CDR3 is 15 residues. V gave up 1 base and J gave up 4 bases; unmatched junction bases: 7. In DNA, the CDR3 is TGTGCCAGCAGCTTAGGCCCTAGCGGAGCATACGAGCAGTACTTC. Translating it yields CASSLGPSGAYEQYF.

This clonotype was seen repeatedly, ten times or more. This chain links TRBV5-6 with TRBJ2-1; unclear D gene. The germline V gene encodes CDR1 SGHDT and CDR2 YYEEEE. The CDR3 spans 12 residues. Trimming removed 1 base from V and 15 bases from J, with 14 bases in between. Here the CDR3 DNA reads TGTGCCAGCAGCTTGCGGTCAGGTCCCCTGTTCTTC. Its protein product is CASSLRSGPLFF.

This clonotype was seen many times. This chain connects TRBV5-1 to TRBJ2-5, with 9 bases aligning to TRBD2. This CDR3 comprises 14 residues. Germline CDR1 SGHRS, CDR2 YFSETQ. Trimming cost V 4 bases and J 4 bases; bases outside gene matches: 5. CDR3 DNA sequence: TGCGCCAGCAGCACTTCTAGCGGGGCAGAGACCCAGTACTTC. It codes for CASSTSSGAETQYF.

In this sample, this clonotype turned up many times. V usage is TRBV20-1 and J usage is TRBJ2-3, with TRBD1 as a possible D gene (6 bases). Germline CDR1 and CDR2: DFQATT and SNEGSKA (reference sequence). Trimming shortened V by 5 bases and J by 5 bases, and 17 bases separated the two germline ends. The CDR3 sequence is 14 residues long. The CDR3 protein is CSAPAEGVGDTQYF. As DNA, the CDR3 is TGCAGTGCTCCAGCCGAGGGGGTGGGAGATACGCAGTATTTT.

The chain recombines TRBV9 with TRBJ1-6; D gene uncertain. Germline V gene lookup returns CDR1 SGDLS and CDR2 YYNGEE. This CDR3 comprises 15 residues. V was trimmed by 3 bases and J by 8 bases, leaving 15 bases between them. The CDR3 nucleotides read TGTGCCAGCAGCGGAGGAGGCCTTGGGGATTCACCCCTCCACTTT. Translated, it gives CASSGGGLGDSPLHF.

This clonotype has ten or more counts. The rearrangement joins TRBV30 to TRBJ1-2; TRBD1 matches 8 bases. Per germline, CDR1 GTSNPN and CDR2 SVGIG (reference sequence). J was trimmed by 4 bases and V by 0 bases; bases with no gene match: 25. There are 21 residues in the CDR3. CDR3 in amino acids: CAWSVNRNTEVRRGQGYGYTF. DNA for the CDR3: TGTGCCTGGAGTGTCAACAGGAATACCGAGGTTCGCAGGGGGCAGGGCTATGGCTACACCTTC.

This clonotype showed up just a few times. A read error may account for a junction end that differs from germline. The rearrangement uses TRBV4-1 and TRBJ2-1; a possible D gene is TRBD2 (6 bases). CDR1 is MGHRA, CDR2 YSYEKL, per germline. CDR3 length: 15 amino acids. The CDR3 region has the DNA TGCGCCAGAAGCCGGGAGATCAGCTCCTACAATGAGCAGTTCTTC. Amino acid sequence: CARSREISSYNEQFF.

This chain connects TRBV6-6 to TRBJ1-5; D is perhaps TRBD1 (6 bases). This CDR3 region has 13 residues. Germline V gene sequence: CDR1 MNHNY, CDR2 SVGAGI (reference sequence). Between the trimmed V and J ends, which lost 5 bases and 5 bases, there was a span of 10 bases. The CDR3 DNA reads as TGTGCCAGCAGTCCGGACAGATATCAGCCCCAGCATTTT. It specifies CASSPDRYQPQHF.